This T cell receptor beta chain is from a study of molecular identifiers for immune sequencing clone quantification. Study overall: Five aliquots were made in replicates from the RNA of approximately 20,000 or 98,000 naive CD8 cells, and four were sequenced. Study-wide points: Barcode-sharing identical TCR molecules could underestimate highly expanded clone sizes.

The CDR3 consists of 13 residues. Germline-derived CDR1 and CDR2 are SGHAT and FQNNGV. With 5 bases removed from V and 1 base from J, the gap between germline ends came to 9 bases. This clonotype was detected only a few times. Its antigen is unidentified. Each library that profiled naive CD8 cells came from around 18,000 to 910,000 sorted cells with 10%, 30% or 50% RNA. A single record per CDR3 protein comes from TCRdb applying MiXCR to the PCR reads. Among hundreds of thousands of distinct CDR3 sequences listed, under 25% were seen once. Sequencing was done on a sample of naive CD8+ T cells from blood, with Jurkat cell RNA spiked in. Subset defined: FACS-sorted CD8+CD4-CCR7+CD45RA+ naive T cells. The sequence came from a human donor in good health. Some libraries in this study had Jurkat cell RNA spiked in. V is TRBV11-2 and J is TRBJ2-7; D perhaps matches TRBD2 (6 bases). Here the CDR3 DNA reads TGTGCCAGCAGCCGGGACTGGTCCTACGAGCAGTACTTC. Its protein product is CASSRDWSYEQYF.